The rows below give T cell receptor beta chains drawn from one sample of a study of identical twins. MiXCR, applied by TCRdb to the 5' RACE reads, yields one record per CDR3 protein. Counted here are about 890,000 distinct CDR3 sequences, roughly an eighth occurring once; the ten biggest clones make up around 1.6%. This sample also belongs to another study, concerning yellow fever vaccine responses in identical twins.

Sequencing was carried out using PBMCs. These receptors came from a woman aged 18-29 years in good health. Each CDR3 is given with its conserved first and last residue. D genes are given only for firm matches. Rows give clone size only sometimes, using once, few, many, or a class for an expanded clone.

clone_size: few; v_call: TRBV28; j_call: TRBJ2-1; d_call: TRBD2; cdr3_nt: TGTGCCAGCAGTGCTCGCCTCGGGACTAGCGGGACCGGGGGCTCCTACAATGAGCAGTTCTTC; cdr3_aa: CASSARLGTSGTGGSYNEQFF
clone_size: few; v_call: TRBV7-2; j_call: TRBJ2-5; d_call: TRBD2; cdr3_nt: TGTGCCAGCAGCCACGGGGGACTAGCGGTGCAAGAGACCCAGTACTTC; cdr3_aa: CASSHGGLAVQETQYF
clone_size: few; v_call: TRBV11-1; j_call: TRBJ2-1; d_call: -; cdr3_nt: TGTGCCAGCAGCTTCTCGAATCTCTTAAGTGGGTCAAATAACAATGAGCAGTTCTTC; cdr3_aa: CASSFSNLLSGSNNNEQFF
clone_size: -; v_call: TRBV24-1; j_call: TRBJ2-1; d_call: -; cdr3_nt: TGTGCCACCAGTGCAGGGGAGGGTTGGAACAATGAGCAGTTCTTC; cdr3_aa: CATSAGEGWNNEQFF
clone_size: few; v_call: TRBV4-1; j_call: TRBJ2-7; d_call: TRBD2; cdr3_nt: TGCGCCAGCAGCCAAGTGGCTAGCGGGTCTCCCGCCTACGAGCAGTACTTC; cdr3_aa: CASSQVASGSPAYEQYF
clone_size: -; v_call: TRBV12-3/TRBV12-4; j_call: TRBJ2-2; d_call: -; cdr3_nt: TGTGCCAGCAGTTTAAACGGGGCGAACACCGGGGAGCTGTTTTTT; cdr3_aa: CASSLNGANTGELFF
clone_size: -; v_call: TRBV5-1; j_call: TRBJ1-5; d_call: -; cdr3_nt: TGCGCCAGCAGCAGTCAGCCGGGAGATCAGCCCCAGCATTTT; cdr3_aa: CASSSQPGDQPQHF
clone_size: few; v_call: TRBV27; j_call: TRBJ2-3; d_call: -; cdr3_nt: TGTGCCAGCAGTTTACGACTAGACACAGATACGCAGTATTTT; cdr3_aa: CASSLRLDTDTQYF
clone_size: -; v_call: TRBV3-1; j_call: TRBJ2-7; d_call: -; cdr3_nt: TGTGCCAGCAGCCAAGATAGGGACTACGAGCAGTACTTC; cdr3_aa: CASSQDRDYEQYF
clone_size: -; v_call: TRBV13; j_call: TRBJ2-3; d_call: -; cdr3_nt: TGTGCCAGCAGCTTACGGGACCCACAACCAGATACGCAGTATTTT; cdr3_aa: CASSLRDPQPDTQYF
clone_size: few; v_call: TRBV24-1; j_call: TRBJ2-3; d_call: TRBD1; cdr3_nt: TGTGCCACCAGTGACACCGGACAGGGCGATACGCAGTATTTT; cdr3_aa: CATSDTGQGDTQYF
clone_size: few; v_call: TRBV7-8; j_call: TRBJ2-5; d_call: -; cdr3_nt: TGTGCCAGCAGCTTCAGACTGGGGTTTGGAGAGACCCAGTACTTC; cdr3_aa: CASSFRLGFGETQYF
clone_size: -; v_call: TRBV6-1; j_call: TRBJ1-5; d_call: TRBD1; cdr3_nt: TGTGCCAGCAGATTGAACAGGGGTCTCAATCAGCCCCAGCATTTT; cdr3_aa: CASRLNRGLNQPQHF
clone_size: few; v_call: TRBV7-2; j_call: TRBJ2-3; d_call: -; cdr3_nt: TGTGCCAGCAGCTTGGTGGCCCCCAGGGTAGATACGCAGTATTTT; cdr3_aa: CASSLVAPRVDTQYF
clone_size: -; v_call: TRBV24-1; j_call: TRBJ2-1; d_call: TRBD1; cdr3_nt: TGTGCCACCAGGGAAGCCGGGACAGCTAACAATGAGCAGTTCTTC; cdr3_aa: CATREAGTANNEQFF
clone_size: -; v_call: TRBV20-1; j_call: TRBJ2-2; d_call: TRBD2; cdr3_nt: TGCAGTGCTGTGGCTAGCGGGAGGGACACCGGGGAGCTGTTTTTT; cdr3_aa: CSAVASGRDTGELFF
clone_size: few; v_call: TRBV5-1; j_call: TRBJ2-2; d_call: -; cdr3_nt: TGCGCCAGCAGCCTATTCGCTGATAACACCGGGGAGCTGTTTTTT; cdr3_aa: CASSLFADNTGELFF
clone_size: few; v_call: TRBV29-1; j_call: TRBJ2-5; d_call: -; cdr3_nt: TGCAGCGTTGACGGCAGGACTTACCAAGAGACCCAGTACTTC; cdr3_aa: CSVDGRTYQETQYF
clone_size: few; v_call: TRBV9; j_call: TRBJ2-6; d_call: TRBD1; cdr3_nt: TGTGCCAGCAGGCCGGACAGGGCTGGGGCCAACGTCCTGACTTTC; cdr3_aa: CASRPDRAGANVLTF
clone_size: few; v_call: TRBV7-6; j_call: TRBJ2-1; d_call: TRBD2; cdr3_nt: TGTGCCAGCAGCTCCCCCCGTAGCGGGAGCTCCTACAATGAGCAGTTCTTC; cdr3_aa: CASSSPRSGSSYNEQFF
clone_size: -; v_call: TRBV9; j_call: TRBJ2-1; d_call: TRBD2; cdr3_nt: TGTGCCAGCAGCGTAGCTACTAGCGGGGTGGGCGGTGAGCAGTTCTTC; cdr3_aa: CASSVATSGVGGEQFF
clone_size: few; v_call: TRBV24-1; j_call: TRBJ2-7; d_call: TRBD1; cdr3_nt: TGTGCCACCAGTAGGACAGGACAATCCTACGAGCAGTACTTC; cdr3_aa: CATSRTGQSYEQYF
clone_size: many; v_call: TRBV29-1; j_call: TRBJ2-5; d_call: -; cdr3_nt: TGCAGCCCTAGGCATCAAGAGACCCAGTACTTC; cdr3_aa: CSPRHQETQYF
clone_size: many; v_call: TRBV5-1; j_call: TRBJ1-1; d_call: -; cdr3_nt: TGCGCCAGCAGCCCCCCCGGGACATTCACTGAAGCTTTCTTT; cdr3_aa: CASSPPGTFTEAFF
clone_size: -; v_call: TRBV10-3; j_call: TRBJ2-2; d_call: -; cdr3_nt: TGTGCCGCCAAGGCAGTGGGGCGCGCGAACACCGGGGAGCTGTTTTTT; cdr3_aa: CAAKAVGRANTGELFF
clone_size: few; v_call: TRBV19; j_call: TRBJ1-1; d_call: -; cdr3_nt: TGTGCCAGTACAAAGGGGCGAGGGACTGAAGCTTTCTTT; cdr3_aa: CASTKGRGTEAFF
clone_size: many; v_call: TRBV12-3/TRBV12-4; j_call: TRBJ1-2; d_call: TRBD1; cdr3_nt: TGTGCCAGCAGGTCCCGGACAGGCGCGGACTATGGCTACACCTTC; cdr3_aa: CASRSRTGADYGYTF
clone_size: -; v_call: TRBV10-3; j_call: TRBJ2-5; d_call: -; cdr3_nt: TGTGCCATCAGCGACCTACCGACGTACCAAGAGACCCAGTACTTC; cdr3_aa: CAISDLPTYQETQYF
clone_size: few; v_call: TRBV18; j_call: TRBJ2-2; d_call: -; cdr3_nt: TGTGCCAGCTCACAGCTTGGACAGAACACCGGGGAGCTGTTTTTT; cdr3_aa: CASSQLGQNTGELFF
clone_size: many; v_call: TRBV6-1; j_call: TRBJ1-3; d_call: TRBD1; cdr3_nt: TGTGCCAGCAGCCCCAGGACAGGGGGAAACACCATATATTTT; cdr3_aa: CASSPRTGGNTIYF
clone_size: many; v_call: TRBV6-2/TRBV6-3; j_call: TRBJ2-1; d_call: TRBD2; cdr3_nt: TGTGCCAGCAGTTACTCGACTAGCGGGAGTTACAATGAGCAGTTCTTC; cdr3_aa: CASSYSTSGSYNEQFF
clone_size: few; v_call: TRBV10-2; j_call: TRBJ2-7; d_call: -; cdr3_nt: TGCGCCAGCAGTGTGGAGGGAGCAAGGTACGAGCAGTACTTC; cdr3_aa: CASSVEGARYEQYF
clone_size: -; v_call: TRBV7-6; j_call: TRBJ2-3; d_call: TRBD2; cdr3_nt: TGTGCCAGCAGACCCTTAGCGGGCCCCACAGATACGCAGTATTTT; cdr3_aa: CASRPLAGPTDTQYF
clone_size: few; v_call: TRBV12-3/TRBV12-4; j_call: TRBJ2-3; d_call: TRBD2; cdr3_nt: TGTGCCAGCAGAGCGGGACTAGCGGGGGGGCAGACAGATACGCAGTATTTT; cdr3_aa: CASRAGLAGGQTDTQYF
clone_size: -; v_call: TRBV15; j_call: TRBJ2-1; d_call: -; cdr3_nt: TGTGCCACCAGCAGAGAGCCGTTGGCTGACAATGAGCAGTTCTTC; cdr3_aa: CATSREPLADNEQFF
clone_size: -; v_call: TRBV11-3; j_call: TRBJ2-1; d_call: TRBD2; cdr3_nt: TGTGCCAGCAGCTTGCGGGAGCCCCACAATGAGCAGTTCTTC; cdr3_aa: CASSLREPHNEQFF
clone_size: few; v_call: TRBV5-1; j_call: TRBJ2-7; d_call: -; cdr3_nt: TGCGCCAGCAGCTCCTTCAGGTCCTACGAGCAGTACTTC; cdr3_aa: CASSSFRSYEQYF
clone_size: many; v_call: TRBV20-1; j_call: TRBJ2-5; d_call: -; cdr3_nt: TGCAGTGCTAGGGACTACCGACAGGCCCAAGAGACCCAGTACTTC; cdr3_aa: CSARDYRQAQETQYF
clone_size: few; v_call: TRBV7-6; j_call: TRBJ2-3; d_call: -; cdr3_nt: TGTGCCAGCAGCTTAATCAGGACTAGCACAGATACGCAGTATTTT; cdr3_aa: CASSLIRTSTDTQYF
clone_size: few; v_call: TRBV6-5; j_call: TRBJ2-7; d_call: TRBD1; cdr3_nt: TGTGCCAGCAGTTGGGACAGGTTGGGCGAGCAGTACTTC; cdr3_aa: CASSWDRLGEQYF
clone_size: -; v_call: TRBV11-1; j_call: TRBJ2-3; d_call: TRBD2; cdr3_nt: TGTGCCAGCAGCGGAGAAGGTCTAGCGGGGTTCCTTGCTGACTCAGATACGCAGTATTTT; cdr3_aa: CASSGEGLAGFLADSDTQYF
clone_size: -; v_call: TRBV18; j_call: TRBJ2-7; d_call: TRBD2; cdr3_nt: TGTGCCAGCTCCCGCCTAGCGGGAGAATCCTACGAGCAGTACTTC; cdr3_aa: CASSRLAGESYEQYF
clone_size: -; v_call: TRBV12-3/TRBV12-4; j_call: TRBJ2-3; d_call: -; cdr3_nt: TGTGCCAGCACCCCCCGAGGGGAAACAGATACGCAGTATTTT; cdr3_aa: CASTPRGETDTQYF
clone_size: few; v_call: TRBV7-6; j_call: TRBJ1-3; d_call: -; cdr3_nt: TGTGCCAGCAGCTTAGCCCCCAGGGCCGCCTCTGGAAACACCATATATTTT; cdr3_aa: CASSLAPRAASGNTIYF
clone_size: many; v_call: TRBV24-1; j_call: TRBJ2-5; d_call: TRBD1; cdr3_nt: TGTGCCACCAGTGGGGACGGACAGGGGCATAGTGGACAAGAGACCCAGTACTTC; cdr3_aa: CATSGDGQGHSGQETQYF